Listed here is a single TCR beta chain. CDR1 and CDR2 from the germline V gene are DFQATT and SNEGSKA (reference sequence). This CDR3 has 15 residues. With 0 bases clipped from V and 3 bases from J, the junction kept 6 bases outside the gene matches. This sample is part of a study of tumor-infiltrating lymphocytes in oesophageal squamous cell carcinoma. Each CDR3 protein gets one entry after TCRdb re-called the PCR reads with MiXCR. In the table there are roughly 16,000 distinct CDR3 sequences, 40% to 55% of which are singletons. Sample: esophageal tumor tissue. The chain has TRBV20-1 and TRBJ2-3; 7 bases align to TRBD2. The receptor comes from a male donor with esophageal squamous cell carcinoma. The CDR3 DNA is TGCAGTGCTAGAGATCCCCACGGGAGGACAGATACGCAGTATTTT. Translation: CSARDPHGRTDTQYF.